Listed here is a single T cell receptor beta chain. This entry comes from a study of shared clonotypes between healthy human individuals. A deep-level run was used for the assay. The repertoire was sequenced with immunoSEQ multiplex PCR; TCRdb's copy has only in-frame clones and lacks some. In the table there are 1 million to 1.2 million clones, about 80% of which are singletons. Trimming took 3 bases from V and 0 from J, leaving 9 bases between them. CDR1 and CDR2 from the germline V gene are SNHLY and FYNNEI. This CDR3 comprises 15 residues. The clonotype originates from a man aged 18 to 29 in good health. Some clones in this sample may be carry-over from other donors' samples. The rearrangement uses TRBV2 and TRBJ2-1; D gene ambiguous. What was sequenced was memory CD4+ T cells from PBMCs. The subset denotes: CD45RA-negative fraction. CDR3 sequence reads: CASSETPSSYNEQFF. CDR3 bases: TGTGCCAGCAGTGAGACTCCAAGCTCCTACAATGAGCAGTTCTTC.